Listed here are 29 T cell receptor beta chains from one sample, sequenced in a study of cytomegalovirus exposure and HLA in healthy donors (dated by TCRdb to 2015 to 2018). The library relied on the immunoSEQ multiplex PCR assay. A mixture of 60 forward primers for TCR Vbeta segments and 13 reverse primers for TCR Jbeta segments was used in the multiplex PCR. TCRdb mirrors the immuneACCESS table, restricted to in-frame sequences. Some clones are absent from its copies; in checked studies, under half trace to an unresolved V gene, and the reason for the others is unknown. This sample lists about 130,000 clones; less than 80% were detected once. Clones ranked in the top ten supply less than 5% of the sample. The specimen was PBMCs. Source of these receptors: a man aged 50 to 60 in good health and CMV-seropositive.

The chain combines TRBV4-3 with TRBJ1-6; 7 bases match TRBD1. CDR3 length: 15 residues. CDR1 LGHNA and CDR2 YSLEER come from the germline V gene. V lost 3 bases and J lost 8; bases outside the gene matches: 7. The CDR3 loop is CASSQDWDSDSPLHF. The CDR3 nucleotides are TGCGCCAGCAGCCAGGACTGGGACAGTGATTCACCCCTCCACTTT.

CDR3 nucleotide sequence: TGTGCCACCACAAGCGGACAGGCTCTTTATGGCTACACCTTC. It translates to CATTSGQALYGYTF. The rearrangement links TRBV6-5 to TRBJ1-2; 7 nucleotides match TRBD1. The germline CDR1 and CDR2 sequences are MNHEY and SVGAGI. CDR3 length equals 14 residues. Trimming removed 10 bases from V and 5 bases from J; junction bases left unmatched: 13.

J is TRBJ1-6 and V is TRBV2; 9 nucleotides agree with TRBD1. CDR3 length: 14 amino acids. The germline gives CDR1 SNHLY, CDR2 FYNNEI. The V and J ends lost 6 bases and 10 bases, in that order; junction bases with no gene match: 7. The CDR3 sequence is CASSTGTGLSPLHF. The CDR3 nucleotides read TGTGCCAGCAGCACCGGGACAGGGTTGTCACCCCTCCACTTT. Combining the CDR3 with reference TRBV2 and TRBJ1-6 gives the whole variable domain EPEVTQTPSHQVTQMGQEVILRCVPISNHLYFYWYRQILGQKVEFLVSFYNNEISEKSEIFDDQFSVERPDGSNFTLKIRSTKLEDSAMYFCASSTGTGLSPLHFGNGTRLTVT.

Turning to this clone: At the DNA level, this CDR3 is encoded by other sequences in the same sample as well. CDR3 sequence: CASSLVRSGAYHEQYF. DNA for the CDR3: TGTGCCAGCAGCTTAGTACGCTCAGGGGCGTACCACGAGCAGTACTTC. The chain carries TRBV7-9 and TRBJ2-7; TRBD1 is a possible D gene (6 bases). The CDR3 spans 16 residues. Germline V CDR1 and CDR2: SEHNR, FQNEAQ (reference sequence). Trimming stripped 1 base from V and 5 bases from J, with 18 bases between.

V is TRBV5-1 and J is TRBJ1-2; the D is unclear. V was pared by 0 bases and J by 4 bases, with 10 bases between. CDR3 length: 14 amino acids. Germline values: CDR1 SGHRS, CDR2 YFSETQ. Here the CDR3 reads CASSLDGLGYGYTF. CDR3 coding DNA: TGCGCCAGCAGCTTGGACGGTCTTGGCTATGGCTACACCTTC.

The chain joins TRBV9 to TRBJ2-5, with 9 bases that match TRBD2. The CDR3 length is 16 residues. Looked up from germline, CDR1 is SGDLS and CDR2 is YYNGEE. The J segment lost 3 bases and the V segment lost 3 bases, leaving 9 bases of the junction unmatched. DNA of the CDR3: TGTGCCAGCAGCGCTCTGGGGCGGGGGGGTAAAGAGACCCAGTACTTC. Translated: CASSALGRGGKETQYF. The full variable domain, in which reference TRBV9 and TRBJ2-5 provide the parts outside the CDR3, is DSGVTQTPKHLITATGQRVTLRCSPRSGDLSVYWYQQSLDQGLQFLIQYYNGEERAKGNILERFSAQQFPDLHSELNLSSLELGDSALYFCASSALGRGGKETQYFGPGTRLLVL.

The rearrangement joins TRBV5-1 to TRBJ2-3, with 8 positions matching TRBD1. V shed 4 bases, J shed 6 bases, and the junction held 10 bases outside the gene matches. Germline V gene sequence: CDR1 SGHRS, CDR2 YFSETQ. This CDR3 spans 15 amino acids. The CDR3 region has the DNA TGCGCCAGCAGCCCACGACAGGGGATCCAGGATACGCAGTATTTT. It translates to CASSPRQGIQDTQYF.

This chain links TRBV27 with TRBJ2-7; TRBD2 agrees at 9 bases. The germline CDR1 and CDR2 sequences are MNHEY and SMNVEV (reference sequence). J lost 6 bases, V lost 6 bases, and 9 bases had no gene match. The CDR3 runs 14 residues. CDR3 sequence: CASRSPGLASEQYF. The CDR3 nucleotides are TGTGCCAGCAGGTCGCCGGGACTAGCTAGCGAGCAGTACTTC.

This chain uses TRBV11-2 with TRBJ2-2, with TRBD2 identical over 8 bases. With V trimmed by 4 bases and J by 0 bases, 1 base remained unmatched. The germline V gene encodes CDR1 SGHAT and CDR2 FQNNGV. The CDR3 runs to 15 residues. The CDR3 here is CASSSGGTNTGELFF. DNA of the CDR3: TGTGCCAGCAGCTCGGGGGGGACGAACACCGGGGAGCTGTTTTTT.

J is TRBJ2-7 and V is TRBV27, with D possibly being TRBD2 (6 bases). Trimming stripped 5 bases from V and 4 bases from J, with 12 bases between. In germline, CDR1 is MNHEY, CDR2 SMNVEV (reference sequence). The CDR3 spans 13 residues. CDR3 in DNA: TGTGCCAGCAGTATGACTAGTAGGTACGAGCAGTACTTC. It specifies CASSMTSRYEQYF.

The chain uses TRBV7-2 and TRBJ2-7; 15 nucleotides align to TRBD2. This CDR3 spans 15 amino acids. Germline V gene sequence: CDR1 SGHTA, CDR2 FQGNSA. The ends lost 4 bases at V and 6 bases at J; junction bases unmatched: 4. The CDR3 here is CASSWGLAGGREQYF. The CDR3 nucleotides read TGTGCCAGCAGCTGGGGACTAGCGGGAGGTCGCGAGCAGTACTTC.

The chain is built from TRBV29-1 and TRBJ2-7, with 7 bases matching TRBD1. Germline-derived CDR1 and CDR2 are SQVTM and ANQGSEA. V lost 8 bases to trimming and J lost 2 bases; unmatched junction nucleotides: 6. CDR3 size: 12 residues. The CDR3 DNA sequence: TGCAGCTTCAAGGACAGGACCTACGAGCAGTACTTC. Amino acids: CSFKDRTYEQYF.

The chain has TRBV28 and TRBJ1-4, with D tentatively TRBD1 (6 bases). Trimming removed 2 bases at V and 6 bases at J, with 10 bases between. Germline V gene data show CDR1 as MDHEN and CDR2 as SYDVKM. CDR3 size: 14 residues. CDR3 sequence: CASSLTGSYEKLFF. CDR3 sequence (DNA): TGTGCCAGCAGTTTAACAGGGTCCTATGAAAAACTGTTTTTT.

The chain uses TRBV6-1 and TRBJ2-1, with 11 nucleotides matching TRBD2. This CDR3 has 15 residues. Losses at the gene ends were 10 bases for V and 9 bases for J; bases not matched to a gene: 14. CDR1 and CDR2 from the germline V gene are MNHNS and SASEGT. CDR3 DNA: TGTGCCACTGCTTATTTTAGCGGGAGGGCCTTTGAGCAGTTCTTC. Translation: CATAYFSGRAFEQFF.

This clone has a single count. The CDR3 sequence is CASSVGKTSGGYQETQYF. Written as DNA, the CDR3 is TGTGCCAGCAGCGTAGGAAAGACTAGCGGGGGGTACCAAGAGACCCAGTACTTC. The V gene is TRBV9, the J gene TRBJ2-5, with 13 bases lining up with TRBD2. CDR1 and CDR2 (germline): SGDLS, YYNGEE. The CDR3 runs 18 residues. V dropped 0 bases and J dropped 0; count of bases not matched to a gene: 5.

The chain recombines TRBV6-4 with TRBJ1-1; D is uncertain. V dropped 4 bases and J dropped 1 base, with 7 bases sitting between them. Germline CDR1 and CDR2: MRHNA and SNTAGT. The CDR3 spans 13 residues. The CDR3: CASSVEPNTEAFF. As DNA, the CDR3 is TGTGCCAGCAGTGTAGAACCGAACACTGAAGCTTTCTTT.

The chain combines TRBV7-9 with TRBJ1-1; 8 nucleotides match TRBD1. The V segment lost 5 bases and the J segment 5 bases; nucleotides outside the gene matches: 7. Germline values: CDR1 SEHNR, CDR2 FQNEAQ (reference sequence). This CDR3 is 14 amino acids long. The CDR3: CASSIQGARTEAFF. CDR3 DNA: TGTGCCAGCAGCATCCAGGGGGCCAGGACTGAAGCTTTCTTT.

The chain carries TRBV7-6 and TRBJ1-3; D is unresolved. Germline V gene sequence: CDR1 SGHVS, CDR2 FNYEAQ. Trimming took off 2 bases at V and 0 bases at J, with 8 bases between the two ends. This CDR3 contains 15 residues. As DNA, the CDR3 is TGTGCCAGCAGCTTAATCGAGGACTCTGGAAACACCATATATTTT. Translation gives CASSLIEDSGNTIYF. Filled out from reference TRBV7-6 and TRBJ1-3, the complete variable domain reads GAGVSQSPRYKVTKRGQDVALRCDPISGHVSLYWYRQALGQGPEFLTYFNYEAQQDKSGLPNDRFSAERPEGSISTLTIQRTEQRDSAMYRCASSLIEDSGNTIYFGEGSWLTVV.

This chain uses TRBV6-1 with TRBJ2-7, with TRBD2 identical over 9 bases. This CDR3 is built from 15 residues. The V gene end was trimmed by 4 bases and the J gene end by 3 bases; junction bases not matched to a gene: 7. CDR1 MNHNS and CDR2 SASEGT come from the germline V gene. CDR3 residues: CASSAGSGGNYEQYF. In DNA form, the CDR3 reads TGTGCCAGCAGTGCCGGTAGCGGGGGCAACTACGAGCAGTACTTC.

The rearrangement links TRBV4-1 to TRBJ2-7; D might be TRBD1 (5 bases). The CDR3 covers 15 residues. The V gene's germline CDR1 is MGHRA and CDR2 YSYEKL. V was pared by 4 bases and J by 2 bases, with 15 bases between. In DNA, the CDR3 is TGCGCCAGCAGCCTTGGGCTAGACAGAACCTACGAGCAGTACTTC. Translating gives CASSLGLDRTYEQYF.

The chain couples TRBV19 to TRBJ2-3; possible D gene TRBD2, 7 bases. V was trimmed by 5 bases and J by 2 bases, leaving 17 bases between them. This CDR3 has 16 residues. Germline CDR1 reads LNHDA; CDR2 reads SQIVND (reference sequence). The CDR3 sequence: CASSFLRGGSTDTQYF. DNA of the CDR3: TGTGCCAGTAGTTTCTTGAGGGGGGGCTCCACAGATACGCAGTATTTT.

For this clone: The same CDR3 is also encoded by other DNA sequences in this sample. The chain carries TRBV28 and TRBJ2-7; weak D call: TRBD1 (5 bases). The V gene's germline CDR1 is MDHEN and CDR2 SYDVKM. V lost 7 bases to trimming and J lost 4 bases, with 8 bases between them. This CDR3 comprises 11 residues. In nucleotides, the CDR3 is TGTGCCAGCATGGGGCTTTACGAGCAGTACTTC. This sequence encodes CASMGLYEQYF.

The sample holds a few counts of this clone. The V gene is TRBV5-1, the J gene TRBJ1-2, with 9 bases matching TRBD1. The CDR3 covers 16 residues. Germline values: CDR1 SGHRS, CDR2 YFSETQ. The V gene end was trimmed by 4 bases and the J gene end by 2 bases; junction bases not matched to a gene: 9. Written as DNA, the CDR3 is TGCGCCAGCAGCGCCCGGACAGGGGCCACGAACTATGGCTACACCTTC. Its translation: CASSARTGATNYGYTF.

This clone was seen just once. The chain is built from TRBV28 and TRBJ2-7, with 11 bases lining up with TRBD1. This CDR3 comprises 15 residues. Germline V CDR1 and CDR2: MDHEN, SYDVKM. Trimming at V came to 4 bases and at J to 3 bases, leaving 5 bases not matched to a gene. As DNA, the CDR3 is TGTGCCAGCAGTTCTCGGACAGGGGGCAGCTACGAGCAGTACTTC. It encodes CASSSRTGGSYEQYF. Drawing the rest from reference TRBV28 and TRBJ2-7, the complete variable domain is DVKVTQSSRYLVKRTGEKVFLECVQDMDHENMFWYRQDPGLGLRLIYFSYDVKMKEKGDIPEGYSVSREKKERFSLILESASTNQTSMYLCASSSRTGGSYEQYFGPGTRLTVT.

This clone was detected only a few times. The chain links TRBV28 to TRBJ1-1; 9 nucleotides align to TRBD1. This CDR3 region has 15 residues. The V and J ends lost 4 bases and 1 base, in that order; junction bases with no gene match: 4. The V gene's germline CDR1 is MDHEN and CDR2 SYDVKM. CDR3 region: CASSSGQGGNTEAFF. The DNA for the CDR3 is TGTGCCAGCAGTTCGGGACAGGGCGGGAACACTGAAGCTTTCTTT.

This clone was detected only once. The J gene is TRBJ1-6, the V gene TRBV7-9; 7 positions agree with TRBD1. The trim removed 5 bases at V and 6 bases at J, leaving 4 bases unmatched. In germline, CDR1 is SEHNR, CDR2 FQNEAQ (reference sequence). This CDR3 has 14 amino acids. Here the CDR3 DNA reads TGTGCCAGCAGCCTGACAGGGACTAATTCACCCCTCCACTTT. Protein sequence: CASSLTGTNSPLHF.

The V call is TRBV7-8, the J call TRBJ2-5; 14 bases fit TRBD2. The better agreement between TRBJ2-7 and the DNA end casts doubt on the J call. This CDR3 contains 15 residues. Germline CDR1 reads SGHVS; CDR2 reads FQNEAQ. In nucleotides, the CDR3 is TGTGCCAGCAGCAGACTAGCGGGGGGGCCCTACGAGCAGTACTTC. As protein: CASSRLAGGPYEQYF.

There are a few counts of this clone. One junction end does not reproduce the germline sequence, and a read error may be involved. This chain's CDR3 is CASSTTRTGGNQPQHF. The CDR3 nucleotides are TGTGCCAGTAGTACGACTAGGACAGGGGGCAACCAGCCCCAGCATTTT. The chain uses TRBV19 and TRBJ1-5, with 11 bases matching TRBD1. Per germline, CDR1 LNHDA and CDR2 SQIVND (reference sequence). The CDR3 length is 16 residues.

The rearrangement joins TRBV15 to TRBJ2-1; D gene uncertain. V was cut by 2 bases and J by 14 bases, with 22 bases left in between. The CDR3 sequence is 15 residues long. Germline CDR1 LNHNV, CDR2 YYDKDF (reference sequence). The CDR3 sequence is CATSRPSAAQRRKFF. The CDR3 coding sequence is TGTGCCACCAGCAGACCCTCCGCCGCGCAACGGAGAAAGTTCTTC.